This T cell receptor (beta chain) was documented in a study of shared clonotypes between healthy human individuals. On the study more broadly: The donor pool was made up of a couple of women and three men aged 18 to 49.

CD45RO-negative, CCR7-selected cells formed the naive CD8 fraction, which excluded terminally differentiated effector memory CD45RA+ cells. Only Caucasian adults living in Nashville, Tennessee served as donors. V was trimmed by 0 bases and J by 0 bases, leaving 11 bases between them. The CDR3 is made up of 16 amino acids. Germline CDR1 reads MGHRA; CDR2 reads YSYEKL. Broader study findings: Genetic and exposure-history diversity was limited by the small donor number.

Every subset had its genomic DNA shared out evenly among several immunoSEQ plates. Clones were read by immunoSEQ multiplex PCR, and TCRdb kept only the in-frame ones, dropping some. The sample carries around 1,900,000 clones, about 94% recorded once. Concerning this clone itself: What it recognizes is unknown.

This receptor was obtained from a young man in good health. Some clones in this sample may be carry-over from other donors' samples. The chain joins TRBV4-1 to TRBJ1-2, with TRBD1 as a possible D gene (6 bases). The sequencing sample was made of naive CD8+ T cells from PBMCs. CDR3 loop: CASSQDRDIANYGYTF. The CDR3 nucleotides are TGCGCCAGCAGCCAAGATCGGGACATAGCTAACTATGGCTACACCTTC.